One sample yielded the 22 T cell receptor beta chains listed below, sequenced in a study of T cells after yellow fever vaccination. TCRdb fed the 5' RACE reads into MiXCR, producing one record per CDR3 protein. This sample yields just under 600,000 distinct CDR3 sequences, of which approximately 15% are seen a single time; roughly 13% belongs to the top ten. The sample here was PBMCs, taken on the day of the yellow fever booster vaccination. The receptors originated from a man in his thirties or forties who received the YFV17D yellow fever vaccine.

The genes are TRBV28 and TRBJ2-1, with 8 bases lining up with TRBD2. In germline, CDR1 is MDHEN, CDR2 SYDVKM. This CDR3 comprises 15 residues. V was clipped by 5 bases and J by 8 bases; unmatched bases: 11. The CDR3 nucleotides are TGTGCCAGCAGTCGACCCGGGACTAGTGACCATGAGCAGTTCTTC. Translated, it gives CASSRPGTSDHEQFF.

The table lists this clonotype with a few counts. V gene TRBV24-1 combines with J gene TRBJ2-5; TRBD1 matches 9 bases. Looked up from germline, CDR1 is KGHDR and CDR2 is SFDVKD. The CDR3 covers 14 residues. With V trimmed by 5 bases and J by 3 bases, 3 bases remained unmatched. As DNA, the CDR3 is TGTGCCACCAGTGGCGACAGGGGGGAAGAGACCCAGTACTTC. Translation gives CATSGDRGEETQYF.

CDR3 sequence (DNA): TGTGCCAGCACCCGAGGGGGGACCACTCAAGAGACCCAGTACTTC. It translates to CASTRGGTTQETQYF. The chain links TRBV16 to TRBJ2-5; either TRBD1 or TRBD2 may fit D (6 bases each). CDR3 length: 15 residues. V dropped 7 bases and J dropped 2 bases, with 17 bases sitting between them. CDR1 and CDR2 from the germline V gene are KGHSY and FQNENV.

Only a few counts were recorded for this clonotype. The CDR3 region is CASSSTSGGSYEQYF. CDR3 DNA: TGTGCCAGCTCGAGTACTAGCGGAGGCTCCTACGAGCAGTACTTC. The rearrangement uses TRBV18 and TRBJ2-7; 8 positions agree with TRBD2. V lost 6 bases and J lost 0; bases outside the gene matches: 7. Germline CDR1 is KGHSH and CDR2 is LQKENI. This CDR3 spans 15 amino acids.

The chain links TRBV29-1 to TRBJ2-3; D is unresolved. V dropped 2 bases and J dropped 0 bases, with 6 bases sitting between them. The CDR3 has 13 amino acids. Germline-derived CDR1 and CDR2 are SQVTM and ANQGSEA. The CDR3 region is CSVERPSTDTQYF. The CDR3, as DNA: TGCAGCGTTGAAAGGCCCAGCACAGATACGCAGTATTTT.

This clonotype was picked up a small number of times. The V and J genes are TRBV7-9 and TRBJ1-5; unclear D gene. The CDR3 runs 13 residues. V dropped 5 bases and J dropped 2 bases, with 7 bases sitting between them. Germline lookup yields CDR1 SEHNR and CDR2 FQNEAQ (reference sequence). CDR3 in amino acids: CASSGVGNQPQHF. CDR3 bases: TGTGCCAGCAGCGGGGTGGGCAATCAGCCCCAGCATTTT.

This sequence joins TRBV7-2 and TRBJ2-4; D could derive from TRBD1 or TRBD2 (7 bases each). Germline CDR1 reads SGHTA; CDR2 reads FQGNSA. This CDR3 has 13 amino acids. The V end lost 8 bases, the J end lost 8 bases, and 16 bases lay between the germline ends. The CDR3 DNA sequence: TGTGCCAGCGATCAGGGGGGGTCGGACATTCAGTACTTC. It specifies CASDQGGSDIQYF.

The CDR3 coding sequence is TGTGCCAGCAGCCTCGATTTCGCGGCAGATACGCAGTATTTT. Its protein product is CASSLDFAADTQYF. V and J are TRBV7-7 and TRBJ2-3; D not resolved. The CDR3 extends over 14 amino acids. Germline V CDR1 and CDR2: SSHAT, FNYEAQ (reference sequence). Between the trimmed V and J ends, which lost 5 bases and 4 bases, there was a span of 13 bases.

This clonotype turned up a few times. The rearrangement uses TRBV7-8 and TRBJ2-7, with TRBD2 matching 7 bases. Germline trimming cut 5 bases from V and 3 bases from J; bases unmatched to any gene: 7. CDR1 is SGHVS and CDR2 is FQNEAQ in the germline V gene. There are 14 residues in the CDR3. The CDR3 here is CASSQTLADYEQYF. As DNA, the CDR3 is TGTGCCAGCAGCCAAACTCTAGCGGACTACGAGCAGTACTTC.

The chain combines TRBV27 with TRBJ2-5, with 12 bases that match TRBD2. CDR1 is MNHEY and CDR2 is SMNVEV in the germline V gene (reference sequence). The CDR3 sequence is 16 residues long. Unmatched junction bases numbered 14, after V lost 10 bases and J lost 5 bases. The CDR3 is CATRTSGAGRYETQYF. The CDR3 region has the DNA TGTGCCACCAGGACTAGCGGGGCGGGTCGTTACGAGACCCAGTACTTC.

The V call is TRBV7-9, the J call TRBJ1-6, with unresolved D. CDR3 length equals 13 residues. The V gene lost 1 base and the J gene lost 9 bases, with 7 bases spanning the gap. CDR1 is SEHNR and CDR2 is FQNEAQ in the germline V gene (reference sequence). CDR3 residues: CASSLGGFSPLHF. The CDR3, as DNA: TGTGCCAGCAGCTTAGGGGGATTTTCACCCCTCCACTTT.

This clonotype was counted between two and nine times. V and J are TRBV27 and TRBJ1-5, with D maybe TRBD1 (5 bases). CDR3 length: 17 amino acids. Germline loops: CDR1 MNHEY, CDR2 SMNVEV (reference sequence). Trimming left V 8 bases short and J 1 base short, with 21 bases between. CDR3 region: CASDPRGDPLSNQPQHF. The CDR3 bases are TGTGCCAGCGACCCCCGGGGGGACCCTTTGAGCAATCAGCCCCAGCATTTT.

This clonotype was counted a few times. This chain joins TRBV12-3 or TRBV12-4 and TRBJ2-1, with D perhaps being TRBD1 or TRBD2 (5 bases each). The CDR3 length is 16 residues. V lost 6 bases to trimming and J lost 0 bases, with 15 bases between them. The CDR3 region has the DNA TGTGCCAGCAGCCCCACCGGGACGAGCTCCTACAATGAGCAGTTCTTC. It encodes CASSPTGTSSYNEQFF.

This clonotype has a handful of counts. The chain couples TRBV12-5 to TRBJ2-2, with a weak D call TRBD1 (6 bases). CDR3 length: 14 amino acids. The germline CDR1 and CDR2 sequences are LGHNT and FRNRAP. Trimming stripped 6 bases from V and 4 bases from J, with 12 bases between. CDR3 DNA sequence: TGTGCTAGTGGCGTAGGGGGAGCCACCGGGGAGCTGTTTTTT. Translation: CASGVGGATGELFF.

The chain links TRBV5-1 to TRBJ2-3, with 11 bases aligning to TRBD1. This CDR3 has 16 amino acids. The germline gives CDR1 SGHRS, CDR2 YFSETQ. The V gene end was trimmed by 2 bases and the J gene end by 5 bases; junction bases not matched to a gene: 7. CDR3 nucleotide sequence: TGCGCCAGCAGCTTACGGGACAGGGGGTCTCGAGATACGCAGTATTTT. It translates to CASSLRDRGSRDTQYF. Based on the CDR3 plus reference TRBV5-1 and TRBJ2-3, the full variable domain is KAGVTQTPRYLIKTRGQQVTLSCSPISGHRSVSWYQQTPGQGLQFLFEYFSETQRNKGNFPGRFSGRQFSNSRSEMNVSTLELGDSALYLCASSLRDRGSRDTQYFGPGTRLTVL.

The chain links TRBV29-1 to TRBJ2-3, with D perhaps matching TRBD2 (5 bases). CDR1 is SQVTM, CDR2 ANQGSEA, per germline. The CDR3 totals 17 residues. With 4 bases removed from V and 2 bases from J, the gap between germline ends came to 22 bases. The chain's CDR3 is CSVGSEGGSASTDTQYF. CDR3 nucleotides: TGCAGCGTTGGATCCGAGGGTGGTAGCGCATCCACAGATACGCAGTATTTT.

V and J are TRBV7-3 and TRBJ2-1; D is possibly TRBD1 or TRBD2 (5 bases each). The V gene lost 3 bases and the J gene lost 6 bases, with 12 bases spanning the gap. The germline V gene has CDR1 SGHTA and CDR2 FQGTGA. The CDR3 sequence is 14 residues long. The CDR3 loop is CASSLRGSTNEQFF. In DNA form, the CDR3 reads TGTGCCAGCAGCTTGAGGGGATCAACCAATGAGCAGTTCTTC. Using reference TRBV7-3 and TRBJ2-1 for the parts outside the CDR3, the full variable domain is GAGVSQTPSNKVTEKGKYVELRCDPISGHTALYWYRQSLGQGPEFLIYFQGTGAADDSGLPNDRFFAVRPEGSVSTLKIQRTERGDSAVYLCASSLRGSTNEQFFGPGTRLTVL.

This clonotype showed up just a few times. CDR3 nucleotide sequence: TGTGCCAGCAGCCAAGGACACAGACAAGAGACCCAGTACTTC. It encodes CASSQGHRQETQYF. The chain is built from TRBV11-1 and TRBJ2-5; tentatively, D is TRBD1 (5 bases). The CDR3 is 14 residues long. Trimming took 5 bases from V and 2 from J, leaving 12 bases between them. Germline values: CDR1 SGHAT, CDR2 FQDESV (reference sequence).

This chain connects TRBV29-1 to TRBJ1-2; TRBD1 aligns across 12 bases. The CDR3 is 14 amino acids. Germline assignment: CDR1 SQVTM and CDR2 ANQGSEA. V dropped 6 bases and J dropped 8; count of bases not matched to a gene: 10. This chain's CDR3 is CSVAGQGAQRGYTF. CDR3 in DNA: TGCAGCGTGGCGGGACAGGGGGCGCAAAGAGGCTACACCTTC. The full variable domain, its missing parts supplied by reference TRBV29-1 and TRBJ1-2, is SAVISQKPSRDICQRGTSLTIQCQVDSQVTMMFWYRQQPGQSLTLIATANQGSEATYESGFVIDKFPISRPNLTFSTLTVSNMSPEDSSIYLCSVAGQGAQRGYTFGSGTRLTVV.

The genes are TRBV20-1 and TRBJ2-1; possible D gene TRBD2, 7 bases. V was pared by 5 bases and J by 4 bases, with 18 bases between. CDR1 is DFQATT and CDR2 is SNEGSKA in the germline V gene (reference sequence). CDR3 length: 15 residues. DNA for the CDR3: TGCAGTGCTGCCGTAGAGGGGAGGGGGTACAATGAGCAGTTCTTC. This sequence encodes CSAAVEGRGYNEQFF.

The chain has TRBV29-1 and TRBJ2-7, with 9 bases lining up with TRBD2. The V segment lost 0 bases and the J segment 5 bases; nucleotides outside the gene matches: 8. The CDR3 covers 15 residues. Germline CDR1 is SQVTM and CDR2 is ANQGSEA. CDR3 sequence (DNA): TGCAGCGTTGAAGAACATAGCGCGGGAGGGGACGAGCAGTACTTC. Encoded protein: CSVEEHSAGGDEQYF.

V and J are TRBV24-1 and TRBJ2-3; 9 bases are a match to TRBD2. CDR1 KGHDR and CDR2 SFDVKD come from the germline V gene. The V segment lost 6 bases and the J segment 4 bases; nucleotides outside the gene matches: 1. This CDR3 has 13 amino acids. Here the CDR3 DNA reads TGTGCCACCAGTTTAGCGGGAGCAGATACGCAGTATTTT. Translated, it gives CATSLAGADTQYF.